The following is a TCR beta chain sequence with its context. This specimen belongs to a study of cytomegalovirus exposure and HLA in healthy donors. V was pared by 1 base and J by 3 bases, with 10 bases between. The CDR3 extends over 14 amino acids. Germline loops: CDR1 LGHNA, CDR2 YNFKEQ. Produced via immunoSEQ multiplex PCR; TCRdb's table is partial and in-frame only. The table records about 250,000 clones, about 90% of them present only once. Sequencing was performed on PBMCs. This sequence was found in a man aged 18 to 35 in good health and CMV-seropositive. The rearrangement joins TRBV4-2 to TRBJ2-7; D uncertain. Here the CDR3 reads CASSQAQNSYEQYF. In DNA, the CDR3 is TGTGCCAGCAGCCAAGCACAGAATAGCTACGAGCAGTACTTC.